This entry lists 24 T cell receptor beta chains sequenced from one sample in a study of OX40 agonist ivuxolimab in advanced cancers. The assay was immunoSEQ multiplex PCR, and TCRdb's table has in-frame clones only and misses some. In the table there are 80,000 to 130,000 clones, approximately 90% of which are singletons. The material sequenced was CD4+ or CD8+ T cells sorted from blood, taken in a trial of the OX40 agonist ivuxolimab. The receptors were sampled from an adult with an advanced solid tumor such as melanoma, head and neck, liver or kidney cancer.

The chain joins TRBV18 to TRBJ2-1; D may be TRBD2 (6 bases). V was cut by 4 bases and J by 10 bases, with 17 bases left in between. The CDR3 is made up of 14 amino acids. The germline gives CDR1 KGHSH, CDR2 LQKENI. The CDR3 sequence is CASSRDSHIGEQFF. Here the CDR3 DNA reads TGTGCCAGCTCACGGGACTCCCACATAGGGGAGCAGTTCTTC. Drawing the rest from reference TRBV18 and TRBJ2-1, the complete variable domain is NAGVMQNPRHLVRRRGQEARLRCSPMKGHSHVYWYRQLPEEGLKFMVYLQKENIIDESGMPKERFSAEFPKEGPSILRIQQVVRGDSAAYFCASSRDSHIGEQFFGPGTRLTVL.

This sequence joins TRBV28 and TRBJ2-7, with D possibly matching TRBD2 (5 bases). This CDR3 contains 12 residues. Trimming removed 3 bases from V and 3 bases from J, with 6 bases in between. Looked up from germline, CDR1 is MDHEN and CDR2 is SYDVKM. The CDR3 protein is CASSFGLYEQYF. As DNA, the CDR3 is TGTGCCAGCAGTTTTGGACTCTACGAGCAGTACTTC.

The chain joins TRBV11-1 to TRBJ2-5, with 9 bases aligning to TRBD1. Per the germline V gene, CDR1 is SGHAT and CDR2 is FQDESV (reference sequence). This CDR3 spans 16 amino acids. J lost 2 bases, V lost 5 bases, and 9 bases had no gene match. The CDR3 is CASSPWTGELQETQYF. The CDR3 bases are TGTGCCAGCAGCCCGTGGACAGGGGAATTACAAGAGACCCAGTACTTC.

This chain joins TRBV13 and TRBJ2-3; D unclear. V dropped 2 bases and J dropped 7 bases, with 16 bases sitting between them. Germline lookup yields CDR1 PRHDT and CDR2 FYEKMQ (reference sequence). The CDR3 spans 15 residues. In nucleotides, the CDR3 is TGTGCCAGCAGCTTACGTTTGACGGGCGGAAATACGCAGTATTTT. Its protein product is CASSLRLTGGNTQYF.

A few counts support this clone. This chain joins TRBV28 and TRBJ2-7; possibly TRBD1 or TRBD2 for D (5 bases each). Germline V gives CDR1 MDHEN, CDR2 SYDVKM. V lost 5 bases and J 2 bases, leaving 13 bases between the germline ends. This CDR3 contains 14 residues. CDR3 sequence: CASSTGTKPYEQYF. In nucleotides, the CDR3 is TGTGCCAGCAGTACCGGGACGAAACCCTACGAGCAGTACTTC.

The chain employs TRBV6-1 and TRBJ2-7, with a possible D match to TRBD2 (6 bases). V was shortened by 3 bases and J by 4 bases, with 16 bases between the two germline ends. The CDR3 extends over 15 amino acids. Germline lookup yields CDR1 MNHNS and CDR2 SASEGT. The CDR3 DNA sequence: TGTGCCAGCAGTGACCCCCTCGTGGGGGGTTACGAGCAGTACTTC. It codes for CASSDPLVGGYEQYF.

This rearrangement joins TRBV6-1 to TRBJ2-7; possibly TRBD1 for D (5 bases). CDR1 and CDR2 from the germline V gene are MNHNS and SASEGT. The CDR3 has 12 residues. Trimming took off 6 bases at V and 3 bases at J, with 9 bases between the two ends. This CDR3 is CASSFTGYEQYF. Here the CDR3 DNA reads TGTGCCAGCAGCTTTACAGGCTACGAGCAGTACTTC.

The CDR3 region has the DNA TGCGCCAGCAGCCAAGATATCAGGACAGATACGCAGTATTTT. It encodes CASSQDIRTDTQYF. This chain connects TRBV4-3 to TRBJ2-3; no definite D call. CDR1 is LGHNA and CDR2 is YSLEER in the germline V gene. There are 14 residues in the CDR3. Between the trimmed V and J ends, which lost 0 bases and 3 bases, there was a span of 7 bases.

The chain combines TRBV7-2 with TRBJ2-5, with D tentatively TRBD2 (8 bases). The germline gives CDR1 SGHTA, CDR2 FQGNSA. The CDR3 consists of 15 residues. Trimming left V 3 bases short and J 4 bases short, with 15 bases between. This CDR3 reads CASSFHRGLGETQYF. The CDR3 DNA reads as TGTGCCAGCAGCTTTCACAGGGGACTAGGAGAGACCCAGTACTTC.

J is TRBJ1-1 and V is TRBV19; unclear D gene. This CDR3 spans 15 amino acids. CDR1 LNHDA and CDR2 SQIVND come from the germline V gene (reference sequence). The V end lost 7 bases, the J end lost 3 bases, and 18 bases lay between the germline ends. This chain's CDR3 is CASTKRALSDTEAFF. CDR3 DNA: TGTGCCAGTACTAAACGGGCTCTGAGTGACACTGAAGCTTTCTTT.

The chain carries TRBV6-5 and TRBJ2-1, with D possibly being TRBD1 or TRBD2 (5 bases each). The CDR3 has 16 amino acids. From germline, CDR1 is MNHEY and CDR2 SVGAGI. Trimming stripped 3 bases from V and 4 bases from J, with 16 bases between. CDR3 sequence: CASSYSYRTLYNEQFF. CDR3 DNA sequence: TGTGCCAGCAGTTATTCCTACAGGACTCTTTACAATGAGCAGTTCTTC.

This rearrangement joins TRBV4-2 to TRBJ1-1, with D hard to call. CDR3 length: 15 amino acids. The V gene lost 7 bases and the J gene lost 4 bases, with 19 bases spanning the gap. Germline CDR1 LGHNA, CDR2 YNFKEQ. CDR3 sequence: CASNLQDLGSTEAFF. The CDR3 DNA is TGTGCCAGCAACCTCCAGGACCTCGGCAGCACTGAAGCTTTCTTT.

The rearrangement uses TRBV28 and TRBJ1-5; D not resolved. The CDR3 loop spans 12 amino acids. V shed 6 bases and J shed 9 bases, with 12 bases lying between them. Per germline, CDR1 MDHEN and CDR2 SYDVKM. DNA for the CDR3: TGTGCCAGCAGCCCTCCGGGGAGGCCCCAGCATTTT. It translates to CASSPPGRPQHF.

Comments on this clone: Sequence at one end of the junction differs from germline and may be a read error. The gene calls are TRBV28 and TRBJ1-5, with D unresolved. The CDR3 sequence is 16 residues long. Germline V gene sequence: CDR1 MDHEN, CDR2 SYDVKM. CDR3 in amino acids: CASSPLFALSSQPQHF. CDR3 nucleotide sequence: TGTGCCAGCAGTCCCCTCTTTGCCCTAAGCAGTCAGCCCCAGCATTTT.

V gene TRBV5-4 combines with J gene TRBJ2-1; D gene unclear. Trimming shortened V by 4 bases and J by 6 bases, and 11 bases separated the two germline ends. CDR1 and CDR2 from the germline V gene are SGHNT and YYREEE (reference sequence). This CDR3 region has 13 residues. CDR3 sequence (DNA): TGTGCCAGCAGCCGGACCCCCCTCAATGAGCAGTTCTTC. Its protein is CASSRTPLNEQFF.

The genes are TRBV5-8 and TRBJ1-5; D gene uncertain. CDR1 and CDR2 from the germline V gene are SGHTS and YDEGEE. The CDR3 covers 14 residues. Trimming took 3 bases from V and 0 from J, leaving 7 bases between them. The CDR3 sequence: CASSSRYSNQPQHF. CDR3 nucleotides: TGTGCCAGCAGCTCGCGATATAGCAATCAGCCCCAGCATTTT.

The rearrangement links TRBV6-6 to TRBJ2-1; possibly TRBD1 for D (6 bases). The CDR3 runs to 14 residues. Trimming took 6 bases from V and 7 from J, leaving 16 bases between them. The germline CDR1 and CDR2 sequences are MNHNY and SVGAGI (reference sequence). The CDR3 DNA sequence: TGTGCCAGCAGGACCCAGGGGTGGTCAAATGAGCAGTTCTTC. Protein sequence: CASRTQGWSNEQFF.

The CDR3 here is CASSLISGGPVTGELFF. The CDR3 coding sequence is TGTGCCAGCAGCCTTATTTCGGGAGGGCCGGTCACCGGGGAGCTGTTTTTT. The chain uses TRBV9 and TRBJ2-2; 8 positions match TRBD2. CDR3 length: 17 residues. Germline V gene lookup returns CDR1 SGDLS and CDR2 YYNGEE. J gave up 4 bases and V 4 bases, and 12 bases lay outside the gene matches. Filled out from reference TRBV9 and TRBJ2-2, the complete variable domain reads DSGVTQTPKHLITATGQRVTLRCSPRSGDLSVYWYQQSLDQGLQFLIQYYNGEERAKGNILERFSAQQFPDLHSELNLSSLELGDSALYFCASSLISGGPVTGELFFGEGSRLTVL.

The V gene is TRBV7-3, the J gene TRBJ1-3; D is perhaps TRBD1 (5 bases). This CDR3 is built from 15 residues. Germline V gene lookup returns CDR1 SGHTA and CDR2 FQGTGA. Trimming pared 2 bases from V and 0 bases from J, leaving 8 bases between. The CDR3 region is CASSLAGGSGNTIYF. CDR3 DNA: TGTGCCAGCAGCTTAGCGGGGGGCTCTGGAAACACCATATATTTT.

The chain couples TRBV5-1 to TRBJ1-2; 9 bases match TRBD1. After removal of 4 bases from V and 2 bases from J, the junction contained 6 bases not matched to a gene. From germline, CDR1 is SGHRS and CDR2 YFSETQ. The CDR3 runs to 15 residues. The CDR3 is CASSPDRGSNYGYTF. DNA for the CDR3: TGCGCCAGCAGCCCGGACAGGGGATCCAACTATGGCTACACCTTC.

The CDR3 DNA is TGCGCCAGCAGCTTGAATGGTTGGACCACTGAAGCTTTCTTT. The encoded protein is CASSLNGWTTEAFF. The chain carries TRBV5-1 and TRBJ1-1; the D is unclear. V lost 1 base and J 4 bases, leaving 11 bases between the germline ends. CDR3 length: 14 residues. Germline V CDR1 and CDR2: SGHRS, YFSETQ.

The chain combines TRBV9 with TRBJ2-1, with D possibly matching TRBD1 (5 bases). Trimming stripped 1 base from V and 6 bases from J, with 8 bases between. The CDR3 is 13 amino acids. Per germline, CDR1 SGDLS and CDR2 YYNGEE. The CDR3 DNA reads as TGTGCCAGCAGCGTAATGGGGCTCAATGAGCAGTTCTTC. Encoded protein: CASSVMGLNEQFF.

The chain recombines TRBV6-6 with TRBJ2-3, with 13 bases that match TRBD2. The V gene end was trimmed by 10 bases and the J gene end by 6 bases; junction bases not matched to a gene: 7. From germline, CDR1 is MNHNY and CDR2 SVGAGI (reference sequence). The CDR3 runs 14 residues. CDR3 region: CATRLAGGPDTQYF. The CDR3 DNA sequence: TGTGCCACCAGACTAGCGGGAGGTCCTGATACGCAGTATTTT.

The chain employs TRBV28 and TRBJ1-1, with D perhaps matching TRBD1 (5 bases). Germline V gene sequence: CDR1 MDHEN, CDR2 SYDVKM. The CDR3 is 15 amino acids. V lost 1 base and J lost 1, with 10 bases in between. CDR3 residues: CASSLFGGENTEAFF. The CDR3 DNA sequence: TGTGCCAGCAGTTTATTTGGGGGGGAGAACACTGAAGCTTTCTTT. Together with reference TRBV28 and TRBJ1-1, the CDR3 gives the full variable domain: DVKVTQSSRYLVKRTGEKVFLECVQDMDHENMFWYRQDPGLGLRLIYFSYDVKMKEKGDIPEGYSVSREKKERFSLILESASTNQTSMYLCASSLFGGENTEAFFGQGTRLTVV.